This note documents a single TCR beta chain sequence. It has no known antigen specificity. Nothing much larger sits one base from this clone, and base qualities are not available. The sample comes from a study of cytomegalovirus exposure and HLA in healthy donors (dated by TCRdb to 2015 to 2018). General notes on the study: In an earlier analysis of around 540 of the donors, around 300 Gb of sequence data and approximately 100 million unique TCR beta sequences from 180 million or so T cells were reported. Roughly 290 gigabases of sequencing data and tens of millions of unique TCR sequences made up an early release that covered 500 to 650 HLA-typed donors. Of the roughly 390 genotyped donors, around 81% fell in the genetic ancestry cluster associated with self-reported Caucasian donors. The aim of the study was to test whether cataloging public T cell receptors could identify signatures of past pathogen exposure. The study used immunosequencing to profile the T cell repertoires of approximately 690 subjects and linked those repertoires to cytomegalovirus serostatus. Besides the first cohort of roughly 700 subjects, a separate validation cohort made up of about 120 different subjects was used. To predict cytomegalovirus infection status, the study brought together high-throughput TCR immunosequencing, statistical association of individual TCRs with disease status, and machine learning. To study patterns of TCR occurrence, a later analysis re-analyzed previously published TCR beta repertoires from under 750 donors and added high-resolution HLA genotyping. The later analysis used no new phenotypic data to find candidate immune exposures, relying instead on TCR beta sequences and their occurrence across donors. An earlier analysis of 450 to 750 of the donors used high-throughput TCR beta sequencing to judge whether each TCR beta V gene segment behaved as functional or pseudogenic. Donor age, sex, ethnicity and CMV serostatus were compiled together with the repertoire data. Genome-wide SNP genotypes for about 65% of the 666 donors were used in a later genetic analysis, which treated that subset as a discovery cohort. All discovery cohort repertoires had been generated on a single sequencing platform. Both class I and class II loci were covered by HLA typing, at four-digit resolution. Typing coverage varied by locus: about 620-640 donors for A, B, C, DRB1 and DQB1; more than 500 for DQA1; around 610 for DPA1; 450 to 480 for DPB1. Because of strong linkage in the cohort, four or five DR-DQ haplotypes were treated as single units for association and clustering. Among roughly 370 genotyped donors of the cohort, an average of roughly 240,000 unique TCR beta nucleotide sequences were sequenced per donor, 15% to 20% of them non-productive. The investigation overall reported the following: In both the original and validation cohorts, the classifier was reported to diagnose cytomegalovirus status with high specificity and sensitivity. Presence/absence analyses assumed roughly uniform sequencing depth across donors, an assumption that may not hold. Compared with the approximately 720-donor mean, donors in an Asian-associated ancestry cluster had fewer N-insertions in productive TCRs, according to a later genetic analysis. Correlated functional status among segregating V segments might reflect linkage disequilibrium, but an unknown experimental factor could not be ruled out. Because HLA typing was missing for some donors at each locus, association tests included only the typed subset. In a later analysis, several top co-occurrence clusters were reported to appear linked to parvovirus B19, influenza, CMV and Epstein-Barr virus. In a later analysis, some 18,000 TCR beta sequences were associated with specific HLA alleles at a false discovery rate of 0.05. Some IMGT-functional V segments, including TRBV6-2 and TRBV6-3, could not be told apart with the 87-base-pair reads, so those segments were excluded. In vitro tests confirmed that a few of the cytomegalovirus-associated TCR beta chains recognize cytomegalovirus antigens. Only TCR beta chains were sequenced in this cohort, and the absence of alpha or paired-chain data limited detectable features. According to the authors, the approach could potentially be generalized to other disease states and immunological phenotypes. The earlier analysis of about 600 of the donors excluded approximately 15 rarely observed V segments, including chromosome 9 orphons, because counts were too low. For the cohort, immune exposure information was limited to CMV serostatus. In a later analysis, HLA-associated TCR beta chains were found to be more clonally expanded and to have lower generation probabilities than equally common non-associated chains. A further reported finding was that TCR beta sequences accurately predicted the HLA-A and HLA-B alleles for most subjects in the first cohort. A total of 150 to 200 TCR beta chains were listed by the study as associated with cytomegalovirus. Most TCR sequences were observed very rarely across donors, whereas some public TCRs were present in many individuals. Assigning TCR associations to individual alleles was difficult when HLA alleles, especially DR and DQ, strongly co-occurred. According to a later analysis, most CMV-associated TCR beta chains appeared to be HLA-restricted, and the HLA associations seemed to be driven largely by CMV exposure. A later analysis found that TCR association rates varied across HLA loci, with DRB1 alleles showing the most associated TCRs and HLA-C alleles the fewest. Broadly in line with IMGT annotations, most TCR beta V segments showed up in productive rearrangements about 87% or about 30% of the time in an earlier analysis of approximately 640 of the donors. The sequencing pipeline was judged likely to have produced a cluster of highly shared sequence variants as a technical artifact. A later genetic analysis associated a missense DCLRE1C variant with V-gene and J-gene trimming of TCR beta chains, and an independent cohort replicated the association.

Library preparation used the immunoSEQ multiplex PCR assay. For the multiplex PCR, a mixture combining 60 forward primers for TCR Vbeta segments and 13 reverse primers for TCR Jbeta segments was used. Amplification of the CDR3 region of rearranged TCR beta genes was performed with a multiplex PCR assay on genomic DNA. The amplified TCR beta libraries were sequenced on the Illumina HiSeq System as 87-base-pair reads. Processing in the source paper ran as follows. In a later analysis, some 80 million unique TCR beta chains were counted across the roughly 670 repertoires, and around 10 million of these chains were shared by at least two donors. A nearest-neighbor algorithm error-corrected the raw reads and collapsed the reads into unique sequences, merging closely related sequences to remove PCR and sequencing errors. To assign V, D and J gene segments, CDR3 sequences were aligned to IMGT reference sequences. Each retained sequence needed at least a six-nucleotide match to both a V gene segment and a J gene segment. A rearrangement was called productive if the CDR3 had no stop codons and remained in frame with V and J, and every other rearrangement was called non-productive. Following IMGT convention, CDR3 was defined as the stretch from the second conserved V-encoded cysteine to the conserved J-encoded phenylalanine. The earlier analysis of some 580 of the donors excluded any sequence lacking an unambiguous match to a single V gene segment. In an earlier analysis of around 600 of the donors, V segments were called functional above 56.7% productive rearrangements and were called segregating when the between-donor standard deviation exceeded 5%. To diagnose cytomegalovirus status from the catalog of TCR beta chain sequences, a statistical classification framework was built. In a later analysis, TCR nucleotide sequences were compared against IMGT/GENE-DB human TR gene sequences so that V and J genes could be assigned. In a later analysis, CDR3 sequences and most-parsimonious VDJ recombination scenarios were assigned using the TCRdist pipeline. In a later analysis, each TCR beta chain was defined by its CDR3 amino acid sequence together with its V-gene family, and reads without a unique V-gene family were excluded. A later analysis removed roughly 590 highly shared, low-generation-probability nucleotide sequences to deal with suspected cross-contamination and a sequencing artifact. In a later analysis, a clonal expansion index for each public chain was calculated from normalized within-repertoire ranks of inferred template counts. Generation probabilities in a later analysis came from a VDJ recombination model fitted to out-of-frame rearrangements, and those results were checked against IGoR. In a later analysis, hypergeometric tests were used to score TCR-TCR, TCR-HLA and TCR-CMV co-occurrence, with a repertoire-size bias correction applied to TCR pairs. A later analysis estimated false discovery rates by permuting HLA or CMV assignments 20 times. A later analysis grouped co-occurring TCRs with DBSCAN, adding TCRdist sequence similarity when clustering within HLA-allele-positive subsets. Co-occurrence clustering excluded repertoires with fewer than 30,000 or more than 120,000 public chains, plus five with anomalous nucleotide sharing. This immuneACCESS table, as held by TCRdb, lists in-frame sequences with V and J called but not all clones. Of the missing ones, under half trace to an unresolved V gene in checked studies; the others have no known cause. That table supplies the V and J calls and clone size; D and trimming were determined from the DNA. The sample table shows some 160,000 clones, and 80% are seen once. Jointly, the top ten make up 4.5% to 6% of the sample.

The cohort comprised some 700 healthy bone marrow donors. At the time of sampling, all cohort members were nominally healthy, though unrecorded immune exposures were likely present. The donor tested CMV seronegative, placing the donor among the 350 or so seronegative members of the cohort. A peripheral blood sample was collected from each donor, and TCR beta sequencing was performed on peripheral blood mononuclear cells. Genomic DNA was extracted from the blood cell samples with the Qiagen DNeasy Blood Extraction Kit. CDR1 SGHRS and CDR2 YFSETQ were looked up in the germline V gene. The CDR3 starts with the cysteine, ends with the phenylalanine, and has 13 residues. The retained sequence is limited to the CDR3, 39 bases, with the frame set at the first base. Clipping removes 4 bases from V and 2 bases from J, with 1 as the unmatched junction base count.

The source of this sequence is a man aged 40-55 years in good health and CMV-seronegative. Material for sequencing was PBMCs. The sequence is built from TRBV5-1 and TRBJ1-2; 8 bases in the middle match TRBD1. The DNA reads TGCGCCAGCAGCAGGGACAGGAACTATGGCTACACCTTC. This codes for CASSRDRNYGYTF.